The 12 T cell receptor beta chains in this list originate from one sample, sequenced in a study of blood T cells in healthy people across ages. The authors ran a second PCR of 7 to 11 cycles using a sample-barcoded 5' primer and a J-beta primer mix. TCRdb used MiXCR to reprocess the 5' RACE reads, holding one entry per CDR3 protein. The sample includes approximately 850,000 distinct CDR3 sequences, roughly 64% of them seen just once. The sequenced sample was blood. The receptors originated from a man aged 30-40 years in good health.

The chain carries TRBV7-9 and TRBJ2-3; D remains ambiguous. The V gene's germline CDR1 is SEHNR and CDR2 FQNEAQ (reference sequence). The CDR3 covers 19 residues. V was pared by 2 bases and J by 4 bases, with 25 bases between. CDR3 nucleotides: TGTGCCAGCAGCTTATCTGTTTCTGGCAGTCCGATGCCCTCAGATACGCAGTATTTT. It specifies CASSLSVSGSPMPSDTQYF.

This rearrangement joins TRBV4-2 to TRBJ2-3, with 8 bases lining up with TRBD2. Germline assignment: CDR1 LGHNA and CDR2 YNFKEQ. The CDR3 is 16 residues long. Unmatched junction bases numbered 4, after V lost 1 base and J lost 1 base. Written as DNA, the CDR3 is TGTGCCAGCAGCCAAGCCCAAGCGGGAGGCACAGATACGCAGTATTTT. Its protein product is CASSQAQAGGTDTQYF.

This clonotype has just a few counts. The chain joins TRBV6-6 to TRBJ2-3; D might be TRBD1 (7 bases). The CDR3 has 14 amino acids. Germline values: CDR1 MNHNY, CDR2 SVGAGI (reference sequence). Trimming stripped 5 bases from V and 3 bases from J, with 12 bases between. The chain's CDR3 is CASSQQGGTDTQYF. The CDR3 nucleotides read TGTGCCAGCAGTCAGCAGGGGGGAACAGATACGCAGTATTTT.

This clonotype was observed a handful of times. The chain recombines TRBV28 with TRBJ2-7, with 13 bases that match TRBD2. The DNA matches TRBJ2-5 better at its end, which makes the J call doubtful. CDR3 size: 15 residues. The V gene's germline CDR1 is MDHEN and CDR2 SYDVKM. DNA of the CDR3: TGTGCCAGCAGCCGCGGACTAGCGGGAGTAGAGACCCAGTACTTC. Its translation is CASSRGLAGVETQYF.

V and J are TRBV2 and TRBJ1-5; D remains ambiguous. The CDR3 runs to 14 residues. V shed 10 bases and J shed 0 bases, with 13 bases lying between them. Germline CDR1 and CDR2: SNHLY and FYNNEI. The CDR3 DNA reads TGTGCCAACAGCGAACCGCGTAGCAATCAGCCCCAGCATTTT. Translating it yields CANSEPRSNQPQHF.

The rearrangement links TRBV29-1 to TRBJ1-1; possibly TRBD1 for D (5 bases). Germline V gene sequence: CDR1 SQVTM, CDR2 ANQGSEA. This CDR3 is built from 13 residues. V lost 4 bases and J lost 4, with 13 bases in between. The CDR3 DNA reads TGCAGCGTTGGGGGGGTGTTGGGCACTGAAGCTTTCTTT. Residues: CSVGGVLGTEAFF.

The V and J genes are TRBV10-3 and TRBJ2-3; tentative D call: TRBD2 (6 bases). This CDR3 contains 14 residues. Germline V CDR1 and CDR2: ENHRY, SYGVKD. Trimming shortened V by 6 bases and J by 3 bases, and 13 bases separated the two germline ends. The CDR3 protein is CAIRTGTETDTQYF. The CDR3 coding sequence is TGTGCCATCAGGACCGGGACTGAGACAGATACGCAGTATTTT.

The chain couples TRBV7-2 to TRBJ1-1; D is unresolved. The CDR3 contains 12 residues. V lost 6 bases and J 4 bases, leaving 9 bases between the germline ends. Germline assignment: CDR1 SGHTA and CDR2 FQGNSA. CDR3 in DNA: TGTGCCAGCAGAATAGAGGGCACTGAAGCTTTCTTT. Translated, it gives CASRIEGTEAFF. The full variable domain, in which reference TRBV7-2 and TRBJ1-1 provide the parts outside the CDR3, is GAGVSQSPSNKVTEKGKDVELRCDPISGHTALYWYRQSLGQGLEFLIYFQGNSAPDKSGLPSDRFSAERTGGSVSTLTIQRTQQEDSAVYLCASRIEGTEAFFGQGTRLTVV.

The chain couples TRBV7-9 to TRBJ2-2; D not resolved. With 5 bases removed from V and 3 bases from J, the gap between germline ends came to 10 bases. The CDR3 is made up of 14 amino acids. Germline loops: CDR1 SEHNR, CDR2 FQNEAQ (reference sequence). The CDR3, as DNA: TGTGCCAGCAGCGTAGGAGAGTACACCGGGGAGCTGTTTTTT. It is translated as CASSVGEYTGELFF.

This clonotype was counted once. This chain links TRBV7-2 with TRBJ1-2; TRBD1 is a possible D gene (5 bases). The CDR3 runs to 15 residues. Deletions cut 5 bases from V and 5 bases from J, with 18 bases between. The germline CDR1 and CDR2 sequences are SGHTA and FQGNSA. CDR3 nucleotide sequence: TGTGCCAGCAGCCCCGGGGACCTCCTGGCATATGGCTACACCTTC. This sequence encodes CASSPGDLLAYGYTF.

This clonotype was counted between two and nine times. This sequence joins TRBV6-6 and TRBJ2-3; D is ambiguous. The CDR3 is 16 residues long. V was shortened by 5 bases and J by 2 bases, with 17 bases between the two germline ends. The germline V gene encodes CDR1 MNHNY and CDR2 SVGAGI (reference sequence). The CDR3 nucleotides read TGTGCCAGCAGTCCCCCAGCCCTACTAACCACAGATACGCAGTATTTT. Protein sequence: CASSPPALLTTDTQYF.

The rearrangement uses TRBV7-2 and TRBJ2-1, with 7 bases identical to TRBD2. V lost 4 bases and J lost 0; bases outside the gene matches: 6. Germline V CDR1 and CDR2: SGHTA, FQGNSA. The CDR3 sequence is 16 residues long. The CDR3 DNA follows: TGTGCCAGCAGCTACTTAGCGGGTACCTCCTACAATGAGCAGTTCTTC. Its protein is CASSYLAGTSYNEQFF.